The 23 T cell receptor beta chains below were found in one sample sequenced in a study of vaccination and CD4 T cells after COVID-19. The antigens for these receptors are not known. The Oncomine TCR Beta short-read assay was applied to DNA of cultured CD4+ T cells. TCRdb reanalysed the PCR reads using MiXCR and keeps one entry per CDR3 protein. The sample yields around 18,000 distinct CDR3 sequences, 65% to 80% seen once. Treatment denoted: approximately 9-day PBMC culture with coronavirus spike peptide pools or control peptides (ViraFEST assay). The source material was CD4+ T cells from blood, cultured in vitro. These receptors were collected from a human donor who had recovered from COVID-19.

This chain uses TRBV3-1 with TRBJ1-2, with a tentative D call TRBD1 (5 bases). Germline lookup yields CDR1 LGHDT and CDR2 YNNKEL (reference sequence). The CDR3 length is 12 residues. V lost 0 bases and J 10 bases, leaving 9 bases between the germline ends. CDR3 DNA: TGTGCCAGCAGCCAAGATAAGGGGACCTACACCTTC. Translating it yields CASSQDKGTYTF.

The chain combines TRBV20-1 with TRBJ1-1, with 7 nucleotides matching TRBD1. The CDR3 length is 14 residues. Trimming at V came to 4 bases and at J to 1 base, leaving 6 bases not matched to a gene. CDR1 DFQATT and CDR2 SNEGSKA come from the germline V gene (reference sequence). CDR3 loop: CSAIRGHGNTEAFF. As DNA, the CDR3 is TGCAGTGCTATAAGGGGGCATGGGAACACTGAAGCTTTCTTT.

The gene calls are TRBV20-1 and TRBJ2-4, with 8 bases aligning to TRBD1. Germline V gives CDR1 DFQATT, CDR2 SNEGSKA (reference sequence). J was trimmed by 6 bases and V by 0 bases; bases with no gene match: 10. CDR3 size: 16 residues. CDR3 sequence (DNA): TGCAGTGCTAGAGACCCCGGACAGGGAATGACAAACATTCAGTACTTC. Translating it yields CSARDPGQGMTNIQYF.

The V gene is TRBV19, the J gene TRBJ2-3; 7 bases agree with TRBD2. V lost 8 bases to trimming and J lost 2 bases; unmatched junction nucleotides: 10. Germline CDR1 is LNHDA and CDR2 is SQIVND (reference sequence). The CDR3 covers 15 residues. The CDR3 DNA sequence: TGTGCCAGTGGCCCCACTAGCGTACCCACAGATACGCAGTATTTT. Translation: CASGPTSVPTDTQYF.

This clonotype was counted only a few times. V usage is TRBV20-1 and J usage is TRBJ1-2, with 11 bases fitting TRBD1. The CDR3 totals 14 residues. Trimming cost V 3 bases and J 2 bases; bases outside gene matches: 2. CDR1 is DFQATT and CDR2 is SNEGSKA in the germline V gene (reference sequence). The DNA of the CDR3 is TGCAGTGCTAGGGGGACAGGGGGAAACTATGGCTACACCTTC. Its translation: CSARGTGGNYGYTF.

A single count supports this clonotype. V gene TRBV11-3 combines with J gene TRBJ1-3; D remains ambiguous. Deletions cut 5 bases from V and 9 bases from J, with 8 bases between. The V gene's germline CDR1 is SGHNT and CDR2 YENEEA. This CDR3 has 11 amino acids. The CDR3 DNA follows: TGTGCCAGCAGCACGCGCGGCACCATATATTTT. Translated: CASSTRGTIYF.

There are a few counts of this clonotype. The chain is built from TRBV10-3 and TRBJ2-7, with 7 bases lining up with TRBD1. This CDR3 contains 16 residues. The J segment lost 1 base and the V segment lost 0 bases, leaving 6 bases of the junction unmatched. The germline gives CDR1 ENHRY, CDR2 SYGVKD. CDR3 nucleotide sequence: TGTGCCATCAGTGAGTCGGCGGGCAGGGGGTCCTACGAGCAGTACTTC. Encoded protein: CAISESAGRGSYEQYF.

This sequence joins TRBV27 and TRBJ1-1, with 10 bases that match TRBD1. Germline V gene lookup returns CDR1 MNHEY and CDR2 SMNVEV (reference sequence). CDR3 length: 16 residues. V dropped 3 bases and J dropped 1; count of bases not matched to a gene: 5. CDR3 sequence (DNA): TGTGCCAGCAGTTTCGGGGACAGGGGAGGGAACACTGAAGCTTTCTTT. Amino acids: CASSFGDRGGNTEAFF.

The chain is built from TRBV11-2 and TRBJ1-1, with a possible D match to TRBD1 (5 bases). CDR3 length equals 17 residues. In germline, CDR1 is SGHAT, CDR2 FQNNGV. V shed 6 bases and J shed 0 bases, with 20 bases lying between them. CDR3 sequence (DNA): TGTGCCAGCAGTCTTAGGGGACCGCGACAGATGAACACTGAAGCTTTCTTT. This sequence encodes CASSLRGPRQMNTEAFF.

Turning to this clonotype: The limits of the CDR3 on the DNA are not certain, so only TCRdb's listed CDR3 is given. The chain uses TRBV21-1 and TRBJ1-1; TRBD1 is the table's D call, not checked against the DNA. TRBV21-1 is termed a pseudogene. With termini counted, the CDR3 has 16 amino acids. The CDR3: CASSKRVGQGNTEAFF.

This clonotype was found a few times. This chain links TRBV6-1 with TRBJ1-1, with TRBD1 as a possible D gene (6 bases). The ends were cut back, 1 base at V and 11 bases at J, with 14 bases in the middle. Looked up from germline, CDR1 is MNHNS and CDR2 is SASEGT. This CDR3 has 13 residues. Here the CDR3 reads CASSEGRGLSAFF. The CDR3 bases are TGTGCCAGCAGTGAAGGCAGGGGACTGTCGGCTTTCTTT.

The chain joins TRBV11-2 to TRBJ1-1; 11 bases line up with TRBD1. The length of the CDR3 is 15 residues. Germline V lookup: CDR1 SGHAT, CDR2 FQNNGV. The ends lost 6 bases at V and 5 bases at J; junction bases unmatched: 8. The CDR3 sequence is CASRWDRGSETEAFF. In DNA, the CDR3 is TGTGCCAGCAGATGGGACAGGGGGAGTGAGACTGAAGCTTTCTTT.

The chain recombines TRBV20-1 with TRBJ1-5; D remains unclear. The CDR3 length is 14 residues. CDR1 and CDR2 from the germline V gene are DFQATT and SNEGSKA (reference sequence). The ends were cut back, 0 bases at V and 2 bases at J, with 8 bases in the middle. CDR3 amino acids: CSARDGGGNQPQHF. CDR3 DNA: TGCAGTGCTAGAGATGGCGGGGGCAATCAGCCCCAGCATTTT.

V is TRBV7-2 and J is TRBJ1-2; TRBD1 matches 12 bases. Germline CDR1 is SGHTA and CDR2 is FQGNSA. This CDR3 contains 15 residues. The J segment lost 7 bases and the V segment lost 5 bases, leaving 8 bases of the junction unmatched. In nucleotides, the CDR3 is TGTGCCAGCAGCGGACCGGGACAGGGGGCGCGTGGCTACACCTTC. Translated: CASSGPGQGARGYTF.

The chain is built from TRBV5-4 and TRBJ2-7; the match to TRBD1 covers 9 bases. This CDR3 is built from 15 residues. Germline CDR1 SGHNT, CDR2 YYREEE (reference sequence). V lost 6 bases, J lost 4 bases, and 11 bases stayed unmatched. Here the CDR3 DNA reads TGTGCCAGCACCGTCTCCGGGACAGGGATTTACGAGCAGTACTTC. It is translated as CASTVSGTGIYEQYF.

In this sample, this clonotype turned up a few times. This chain links TRBV15 with TRBJ2-2; 8 nucleotides line up with TRBD1. Trimming took 6 bases from V and 1 from J; bases not matched to a gene: 4. CDR1 and CDR2 (germline): LNHNV, YYDKDF (reference sequence). The length of the CDR3 is 15 residues. Here the CDR3 reads CATREDRENTGELFF. CDR3 nucleotides: TGTGCCACCAGGGAGGACAGGGAGAACACCGGGGAGCTGTTTTTT.

This clonotype was counted a single time. J is TRBJ1-2 and V is TRBV4-2, with unresolved D. The V end was cut by 0 bases, the J end by 5 bases, with 13 bases between. The CDR3 covers 15 residues. Germline V gene sequence: CDR1 LGHNA, CDR2 YNFKEQ. The CDR3 DNA follows: TGTGCCAGCAGCCAAGATGTGTCAGAACATTATGGCTACACCTTC. Amino acid sequence: CASSQDVSEHYGYTF.

The rearrangement links TRBV18 to TRBJ1-3, with D possibly matching TRBD1 (6 bases). Per germline, CDR1 KGHSH and CDR2 LQKENI. The CDR3 spans 15 residues. Trimming removed 2 bases at V and 3 bases at J, with 11 bases between. The CDR3 region has the DNA TGTGCCAGCTCACCAGCCAGGGGAGATGGAAACACCATATATTTT. Its protein is CASSPARGDGNTIYF.

This sequence joins TRBV7-9 and TRBJ2-7; 9 bases fit TRBD2. J was trimmed by 3 bases and V by 1 base; bases with no gene match: 16. Germline lookup yields CDR1 SEHNR and CDR2 FQNEAQ (reference sequence). The length of the CDR3 is 19 residues. The CDR3 protein is CASSLVSGTKGREGYEQYF. The DNA for the CDR3 is TGTGCCAGCAGCTTAGTGTCCGGGACTAAGGGGCGGGAGGGCTACGAGCAGTACTTC.

This sequence joins TRBV6-5 and TRBJ1-5; D remains ambiguous. The CDR3 sequence is 15 residues long. Trimming stripped 0 bases from V and 6 bases from J, with 12 bases between. The V gene's germline CDR1 is MNHEY and CDR2 SVGAGI. CDR3 DNA: TGTGCCAGCAGTTACTCTAGCGAGTTCGGTCAGCCCCAGCATTTT. It specifies CASSYSSEFGQPQHF.

In this sample, this clonotype turned up once. This chain connects TRBV20-1 to TRBJ1-3; TRBD1 aligns across 8 bases. The CDR3 runs 20 residues. J gave up 0 bases and V 1 base, and 17 bases lay outside the gene matches. Germline values: CDR1 DFQATT, CDR2 SNEGSKA (reference sequence). The CDR3 DNA sequence: TGCAGTGCTAGAGCCCCCCCGGGACAGGTCGATCCAGACTCTGGAAACACCATATATTTT. Translation: CSARAPPGQVDPDSGNTIYF.

This chain joins TRBV20-1 and TRBJ2-1; TRBD1 is a possible D gene (5 bases). Trimming removed 5 bases from V and 0 bases from J, with 14 bases in between. Looked up from germline, CDR1 is DFQATT and CDR2 is SNEGSKA (reference sequence). The CDR3 is made up of 15 amino acids. CDR3 sequence: CSASWGASSYNEQFF. The CDR3 DNA reads TGCAGTGCTTCCTGGGGCGCGAGCTCCTACAATGAGCAGTTCTTC.

V gene TRBV20-1 combines with J gene TRBJ2-7, with 11 bases matching TRBD2. Germline V gene data show CDR1 as DFQATT and CDR2 as SNEGSKA (reference sequence). The junction had 5 bases not matched to a gene; V was cut back by 0 bases and J by 4 bases. This CDR3 is 15 amino acids long. CDR3 coding DNA: TGCAGTGCTAGAGATGGGCTAGCGGGAGGTTACGAGCAGTACTTC. Translation gives CSARDGLAGGYEQYF.